This T cell receptor (beta chain) was recorded in a study of spatial heterogeneity in lung cancer (dated by TCRdb to the late 2010s). For the study in its entirety: Samples were obtained from 72 patients with early-stage, untreated non-small cell lung cancer from the lung TRACERx cohort. TCR repertoire features were related to nonsynonymous mutation counts determined by whole-exome sequencing of tumor tissue. Beta-chain transcripts were consistently detected in greater numbers than alpha-chain transcripts, which likely reflects a higher abundance of beta-chain transcripts. In the raw uncorrected reads, each unique combination of TCR and UMI appeared more than ten times on average. At surgery, both alpha and beta chains were TCR-sequenced in about 200 tumor regions, about 61 matched nontumor lung samples and just over 55 PBMC samples. In non-small cell lung cancer, the study quantitatively compared TCR alpha and beta repertoires across several tumor regions, matched nontumor lung, and blood. Follow-up PBMC samples were sequenced whenever the samples were available, and the median time to follow-up was around 2 years after resection. Paper-wide results and their limitations: Comparisons of baseline and follow-up blood repertoires included only around 15 patients. Ubiquitous expanded tumor TCRs were detected in blood more often at tumor resection than at routine follow-up. Confirming at a functional level the hypothesis that regional TCRs recognize regional mutations was considered to require additional single-cell paired TCR alpha and beta sequencing.

This specimen's time point label, interpreted: blood at routine non-recurrence follow-up after resection. For TCR sequencing, whole RNA was extracted from tumor and nontumor lung tissue, or from cryopreserved PBMC samples, and no cell sorting was done. Patients were selected for TCR sequencing only if sufficient RNA was available from at least two tumor regions. Only a few counts were recorded for this clonotype. Its antigen is currently not known. Base qualities are not provided; no much larger clone lies one nucleotide away. Libraries were built with 5' RACE. Sequenced using a NextSeq 500. In the TCR library protocol, a unique molecular identifier was attached to each TCR cDNA molecule so that PCR and sequencing errors could be corrected. Per the original workflow: Decombinator tools were used for TCR identification, UMI-based error correction and CDR3 extraction. TCRs above a frequency of 2 per 1,000, corresponding to the top 1% of the tumor frequency distribution, were defined as expanded. Each repertoire was subsampled 100 times to 5,000 TCRs, after which Renyi diversity was computed with the R vegan package. CDR3 similarity networks were built from amino acid triplet string-kernel similarity, with CDR3s being connected when pairwise similarity was above 0.82. Clones were called with MiXCR by TCRdb after fastp trimmed the public reads at Q25, and only in-frame beta chains were retained. Every entry covers one CDR3 protein and lists the most common genes and DNA from its rows. These V and J calls rely on TCRdb rather than the paper's analysis. The sample table records 35,000 to 55,000 distinct CDR3 sequences; 12% of these occur just once. The ten largest clonotypes hold under 35% of the sample.

The CDR3 spans 15 residues, from the cysteine through the phenylalanine. CDR3 DNA only is kept here, 45 bases in frame from base 1. Trimming removed 5 bases from V and 0 bases from J; the gene matches leave 5 bases unexplained. For CDR1 and CDR2, the germline V gene (reference sequence) lists LNHNV and YYDKDF. This specimen consisted of PBMCs, obtained at follow-up. The clonotype originates from a male donor with early-stage non-small cell lung cancer. The rearrangement combines TRBV15 with TRBJ2-3, with TRBD2 matching 7 junction bases. The CDR3 reads as follows: CATSGERGSTDTQYF. The DNA sequence follows: TGTGCCACCAGCGGCGAGCGGGGTAGCACAGATACGCAGTATTTT.